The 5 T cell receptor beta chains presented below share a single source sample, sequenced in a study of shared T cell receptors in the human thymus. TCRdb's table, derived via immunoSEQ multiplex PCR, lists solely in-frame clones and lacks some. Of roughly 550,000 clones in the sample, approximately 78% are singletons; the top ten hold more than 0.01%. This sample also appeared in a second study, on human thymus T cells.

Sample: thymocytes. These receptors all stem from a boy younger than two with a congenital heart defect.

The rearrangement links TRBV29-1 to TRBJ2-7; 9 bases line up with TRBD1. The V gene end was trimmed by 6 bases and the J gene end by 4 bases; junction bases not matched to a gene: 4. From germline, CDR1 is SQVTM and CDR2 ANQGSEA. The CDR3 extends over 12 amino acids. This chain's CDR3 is CSVPGQGYEQYF. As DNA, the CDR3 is TGCAGCGTGCCGGGACAGGGTTACGAGCAGTACTTC.

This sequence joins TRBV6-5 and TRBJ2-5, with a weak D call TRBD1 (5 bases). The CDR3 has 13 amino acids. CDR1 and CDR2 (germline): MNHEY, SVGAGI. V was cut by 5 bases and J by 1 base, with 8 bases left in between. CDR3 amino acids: CASSRQPQETQYF. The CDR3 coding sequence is TGTGCCAGCAGTCGACAGCCCCAAGAGACCCAGTACTTC.

The CDR3 nucleotides are TGTGCCAGCAGTGACGGTTTCCGATGGTCCTCCTACGAGCAGTACTTC. This encodes CASSDGFRWSSYEQYF. The chain combines TRBV2 with TRBJ2-7, with D unresolved. The CDR3 runs to 16 residues. Trimming removed 3 bases from V and 0 bases from J, with 15 bases in between. Looked up from germline, CDR1 is SNHLY and CDR2 is FYNNEI.

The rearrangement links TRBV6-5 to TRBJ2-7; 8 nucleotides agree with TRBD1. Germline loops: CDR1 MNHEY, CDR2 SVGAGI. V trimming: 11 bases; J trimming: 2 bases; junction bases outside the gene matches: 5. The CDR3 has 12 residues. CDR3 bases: TGTGCCGCCAGGGGGCCCACCTACGAGCAGTACTTC. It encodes CAARGPTYEQYF.

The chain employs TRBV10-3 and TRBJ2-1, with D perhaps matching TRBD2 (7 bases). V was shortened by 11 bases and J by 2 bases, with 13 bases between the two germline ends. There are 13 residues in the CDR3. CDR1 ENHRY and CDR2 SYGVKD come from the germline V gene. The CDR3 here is CASTGRAYNEQFF. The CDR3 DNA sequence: TGTGCCTCAACAGGGAGGGCCTACAATGAGCAGTTCTTC.